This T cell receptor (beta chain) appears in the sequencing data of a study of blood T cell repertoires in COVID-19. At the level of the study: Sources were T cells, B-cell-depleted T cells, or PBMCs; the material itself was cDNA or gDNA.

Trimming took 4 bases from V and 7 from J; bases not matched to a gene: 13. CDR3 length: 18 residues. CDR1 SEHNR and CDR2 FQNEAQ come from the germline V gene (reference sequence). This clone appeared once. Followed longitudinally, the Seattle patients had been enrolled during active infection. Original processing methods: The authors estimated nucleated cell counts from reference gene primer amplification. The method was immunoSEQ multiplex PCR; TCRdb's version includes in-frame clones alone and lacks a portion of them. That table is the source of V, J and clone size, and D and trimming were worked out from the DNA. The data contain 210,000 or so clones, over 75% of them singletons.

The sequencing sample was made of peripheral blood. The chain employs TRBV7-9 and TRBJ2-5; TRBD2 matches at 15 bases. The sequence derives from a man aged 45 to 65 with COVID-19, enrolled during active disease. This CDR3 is CASSSRDRTSGGAGTQYF. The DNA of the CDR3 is TGTGCCAGCAGCTCAAGGGACAGGACTAGCGGGGGGGCTGGGACCCAGTACTTC.